These T cell receptor beta chains were read from a single sample in a study of T cell changes during pregnancy in multiple sclerosis. Only in-frame clones appear in the TCRdb table, and some are missing; sequencing was by immunoSEQ multiplex PCR. The sample lists 56,000 or so clones; about nine tenths were seen once. The starting material was peripheral blood, obtained in the first trimester of pregnancy. These receptors all come from a female donor in good health, enrolled as a control in a pregnancy study. Each CDR3 is given with its conserved first and last residue. The order of the fields is J gene, V gene, CDR3 length, clone size, D gene, CDR3 protein, CDR3 DNA. The D gene is left open where the match is weak. Not every row has a clone size; where given, it reads once, few, many or a size class.

J: TRBJ1-5; V: TRBV27; length: 19; size: NA; D: TRBD1; CDR3: CASSPRRGTGVYSNQPQHF; DNA: TGTGCCAGCAGTCCCCGAAGGGGGACAGGGGTCTATAGCAATCAGCCCCAGCATTTT
J: TRBJ2-7; V: TRBV27; length: 18; size: NA; D: TRBD2; CDR3: CASSFFRREGRGPYEQYF; DNA: TGTGCCAGCAGTTTCTTCCGGCGGGAGGGCCGAGGGCCCTACGAGCAGTACTTC
J: TRBJ1-5; V: TRBV5-8; length: 13; size: NA; D: NA; CDR3: CASSSSPGQPQHF; DNA: TGTGCCAGCAGCTCATCACCAGGTCAGCCCCAGCATTTT
J: TRBJ1-2; V: TRBV5-1; length: 15; size: NA; D: NA; CDR3: CASSWGGEGRDGYTF; DNA: TGCGCCAGCAGCTGGGGCGGGGAGGGAAGAGACGGCTACACCTTC
J: TRBJ2-5; V: TRBV5-4; length: 14; size: NA; D: NA; CDR3: CASSFYGGRETQYF; DNA: TGTGCCAGCAGCTTTTATGGGGGCCGGGAGACCCAGTACTTC
J: TRBJ2-7; V: TRBV5-1; length: 15; size: NA; D: NA; CDR3: CASSLTGHGTGEQYF; DNA: TGCGCCAGCAGCTTGACAGGGCATGGAACGGGTGAGCAGTACTTC
J: TRBJ2-5; V: TRBV7-9; length: 14; size: NA; D: NA; CDR3: CASSEQVYQETQYF; DNA: TGTGCCAGCAGCGAACAGGTCTACCAAGAGACCCAGTACTTC
J: TRBJ2-7; V: TRBV5-1; length: 15; size: NA; D: TRBD2; CDR3: CASSPLAGDPYEQYF; DNA: TGCGCCAGCAGCCCACTAGCGGGGGACCCCTACGAGCAGTACTTC
J: TRBJ2-7; V: TRBV28; length: 15; size: NA; D: NA; CDR3: CASSPPAEVGSEQYF; DNA: TGTGCCAGCAGTCCCCCCGCGGAGGTTGGATCCGAGCAGTACTTC
J: TRBJ1-2; V: TRBV9; length: 13; size: NA; D: TRBD1; CDR3: CASSDQGGYGYTF; DNA: TGTGCCAGCAGCGACCAGGGGGGCTATGGCTACACCTTC
J: TRBJ2-1; V: TRBV28; length: 12; size: NA; D: NA; CDR3: CASSPPYNEQFF; DNA: TGTGCCAGCAGTCCCCCTTACAATGAGCAGTTCTTC
J: TRBJ2-1; V: TRBV7-9; length: 15; size: NA; D: TRBD2; CDR3: CASSPPGGNYNEQFF; DNA: TGTGCCAGCAGTCCACCGGGGGGAAACTACAATGAGCAGTTCTTC
J: TRBJ2-7; V: TRBV29-1; length: 14; size: NA; D: NA; CDR3: CSVGNRLALDEQYF; DNA: TGCAGCGTTGGTAACAGGTTGGCTTTGGACGAGCAGTACTTC
J: TRBJ2-7; V: TRBV27; length: 16; size: NA; D: TRBD2; CDR3: CASSHGTSGTTYEQYF; DNA: TGTGCCAGCAGCCACGGGACTAGCGGGACCACCTACGAGCAGTACTTC
J: TRBJ2-7; V: TRBV27; length: 11; size: NA; D: NA; CDR3: CASSSGDEQYF; DNA: TGTGCCAGCAGTTCCGGGGACGAGCAGTACTTC
J: TRBJ2-7; V: TRBV5-6; length: 15; size: once; D: NA; CDR3: CASSLEGGGYYEQYF; DNA: TGTGCCAGCAGCTTGGAAGGTGGCGGTTACTACGAGCAGTACTTC
J: TRBJ2-7; V: TRBV7-9; length: 12; size: NA; D: NA; CDR3: CASSLDRDQAYF; DNA: TGTGCCAGCAGCTTAGATAGAGACCAGGCGTACTTC
J: TRBJ2-1; V: TRBV28; length: 16; size: NA; D: TRBD2; CDR3: CASSRPGLAGDGEQFF; DNA: TGTGCCAGCAGCCGGCCGGGACTAGCGGGAGACGGTGAGCAGTTCTTC
J: TRBJ1-1; V: TRBV9; length: 14; size: NA; D: NA; CDR3: CASSVTAMNTEAFF; DNA: TGTGCCAGCAGCGTGACAGCAATGAACACTGAAGCTTTCTTT
J: TRBJ1-4; V: TRBV6-5; length: 14; size: once; D: NA; CDR3: CASSRLATNEKLFF; DNA: TGTGCCAGCAGCAGACTGGCAACTAATGAAAAACTGTTTTTT
J: TRBJ2-7; V: TRBV4-1; length: 14; size: NA; D: NA; CDR3: CASSLHSGVSEQYF; DNA: TGCGCCAGCAGCCTCCACTCGGGAGTCTCCGAGCAGTACTTC
J: TRBJ1-6; V: TRBV30; length: 12; size: NA; D: NA; CDR3: CAWSGDNSPLHF; DNA: TGTGCCTGGTCGGGGGATAATTCACCCCTCCACTTT
J: TRBJ1-6; V: TRBV13; length: 14; size: NA; D: TRBD1; CDR3: CASSSGTGGPPLHF; DNA: TGTGCCAGCAGCTCGGGGACAGGGGGCCCACCCCTCCACTTT
J: TRBJ1-1; V: TRBV6-1; length: 14; size: NA; D: NA; CDR3: CASSELRGGTEAFF; DNA: TGTGCCAGCAGTGAATTGAGAGGCGGAACTGAAGCTTTCTTT
J: TRBJ1-1; V: TRBV19; length: 16; size: once; D: NA; CDR3: CASSRARGVRNTEAFF; DNA: TGTGCCAGTAGTCGGGCCAGGGGAGTTCGGAACACTGAAGCTTTCTTT
J: TRBJ2-7; V: TRBV7-8; length: 14; size: NA; D: TRBD1; CDR3: CASSLGTGGYLPCF; DNA: TGTGCCAGCAGCTTGGGGACAGGGGGATACCTTCCCTGCTTC
J: TRBJ1-2; V: TRBV19; length: 14; size: NA; D: NA; CDR3: CASMSGQYSYGYTF; DNA: TGTGCCAGCATGTCCGGACAATATTCCTATGGCTACACCTTC
J: TRBJ1-1; V: TRBV7-2; length: 16; size: NA; D: NA; CDR3: CASSLLVVDMNTEAFF; DNA: TGTGCCAGCAGCCTACTCGTTGTCGATATGAACACTGAAGCTTTCTTT
J: TRBJ2-7; V: TRBV11-2; length: 15; size: NA; D: TRBD2; CDR3: CASRLAGGRGYEQYF; DNA: TGTGCCAGTAGACTAGCGGGGGGCCGTGGGTACGAGCAGTACTTC
J: TRBJ2-1; V: TRBV5-1; length: 16; size: NA; D: TRBD2; CDR3: CASSLRPSGLDNEQFF; DNA: TGCGCCAGCAGCTTAAGGCCCTCGGGACTAGACAATGAGCAGTTCTTC
J: TRBJ1-1; V: TRBV7-2; length: 13; size: NA; D: NA; CDR3: CASSSSRDTEAFF; DNA: TGTGCCAGCAGCTCCAGCCGGGACACTGAAGCTTTCTTT
J: TRBJ2-3; V: TRBV18; length: 12; size: NA; D: NA; CDR3: CASSPTSDTQYF; DNA: TGTGCCAGCTCACCCACTTCAGATACGCAGTATTTT
J: TRBJ2-3; V: TRBV19; length: 16; size: NA; D: TRBD2; CDR3: CASSIADIGRTDTQYF; DNA: TGTGCCAGTAGTATTGCAGACATCGGGAGGACAGATACGCAGTATTTT
J: TRBJ2-1; V: TRBV7-2; length: 14; size: NA; D: NA; CDR3: CASSYARGYNEQFF; DNA: TGTGCCAGCAGCTACGCCCGGGGATACAATGAGCAGTTCTTC
J: TRBJ2-5; V: TRBV6-4; length: 15; size: NA; D: TRBD2; CDR3: CASSEVAGVGETQYF; DNA: TGTGCCAGCAGTGAAGTAGCGGGAGTAGGCGAGACCCAGTACTTC
J: TRBJ1-2; V: TRBV5-1; length: 15; size: NA; D: TRBD1; CDR3: CASSIRDRDNYGYTF; DNA: TGTGCCAGCAGCATCCGGGACAGGGACAACTATGGCTACACCTTC
J: TRBJ2-5; V: TRBV14; length: 15; size: NA; D: TRBD2; CDR3: CASSQSTSGGQTQYF; DNA: TGTGCCAGCAGCCAATCCACTAGCGGGGGGCAAACCCAGTACTTC
J: TRBJ2-1; V: TRBV28; length: 16; size: NA; D: TRBD2; CDR3: CASSLGPTSLYNEQFF; DNA: TGTGCCAGCAGTCTGGGACCGACTAGCCTCTACAATGAGCAGTTCTTC
J: TRBJ2-1; V: TRBV7-7; length: 14; size: NA; D: TRBD2; CDR3: CASSSRLADNEQFF; DNA: TGTGCTAGCAGCTCACGACTAGCGGACAATGAGCAGTTCTTC
J: TRBJ1-2; V: TRBV18; length: 14; size: NA; D: NA; CDR3: CASSQWTSAYGYTF; DNA: TGTGCCAGCTCACAATGGACATCGGCCTATGGCTACACCTTC
J: TRBJ1-1; V: TRBV6-5; length: 13; size: NA; D: TRBD1; CDR3: CASINRGNTEAFF; DNA: TGTGCCAGCATTAACAGGGGGAACACTGAAGCTTTCTTT
J: TRBJ1-5; V: TRBV19; length: 16; size: NA; D: NA; CDR3: CASSMNSGRSNQPQHF; DNA: TGTGCCAGTAGTATGAATAGCGGTCGGAGCAATCAGCCCCAGCATTTT
J: TRBJ1-1; V: TRBV6-1; length: 13; size: NA; D: TRBD1; CDR3: CASSTNRGREAFF; DNA: TGTGCCAGCAGCACTAACAGGGGGCGTGAAGCTTTCTTT
J: TRBJ1-2; V: TRBV7-2; length: 15; size: NA; D: NA; CDR3: CASSLGATENYGYTF; DNA: TGTGCCAGCAGCTTAGGGGCGACAGAAAACTATGGCTACACCTTC
J: TRBJ2-7; V: TRBV30; length: 14; size: NA; D: TRBD2; CDR3: CAWSLAGGFHEQYF; DNA: TGTGCCTGGAGTTTAGCGGGGGGGTTCCACGAGCAGTACTTC
J: TRBJ2-2; V: TRBV4-1; length: 15; size: NA; D: TRBD2; CDR3: CASAPSGSSGGELFF; DNA: TGCGCCAGCGCTCCTAGCGGGAGCTCGGGCGGGGAGCTGTTTTTT
J: TRBJ2-1; V: TRBV7-7; length: 15; size: NA; D: NA; CDR3: CASSFRALPGGEQFF; DNA: TGTGCTAGCAGCTTTAGAGCGCTACCCGGGGGTGAGCAGTTCTTC
J: TRBJ2-7; V: TRBV19; length: 14; size: once; D: NA; CDR3: CASSRSISSYEQYF; DNA: TGTGCCAGTAGTAGGTCGATCAGCTCCTACGAGCAGTACTTC
J: TRBJ2-7; V: TRBV7-9; length: 18; size: once; D: TRBD2; CDR3: CASSLVPQREGLTYEQYF; DNA: TGTGCCAGCAGCTTAGTCCCCCAGCGGGAGGGCCTTACCTACGAGCAGTACTTC
J: TRBJ2-7; V: TRBV7-9; length: 16; size: NA; D: TRBD1; CDR3: CASSGVDRGNGDEQYF; DNA: TGTGCCAGCAGCGGAGTGGACAGGGGAAACGGAGACGAGCAGTACTTC
J: TRBJ1-2; V: TRBV30; length: 12; size: NA; D: NA; CDR3: CAWSPEIYGYTF; DNA: TGTGCCTGGAGTCCAGAAATCTATGGCTACACCTTC
J: TRBJ2-1; V: TRBV28; length: 17; size: NA; D: NA; CDR3: CASSLPLGTSGNNEQFF; DNA: TGTGCCAGCAGTTTACCCCTTGGTACGAGCGGTAACAATGAGCAGTTCTTC
J: TRBJ1-2; V: TRBV5-1; length: 13; size: NA; D: NA; CDR3: CASSPGGGHGYTF; DNA: TGCGCCAGCAGCCCCGGGGGGGGTCATGGCTACACCTTC
J: TRBJ2-4; V: TRBV5-1; length: 18; size: once; D: TRBD1; CDR3: CASSFASGTGIRKNIQYF; DNA: TGCGCCAGCAGCTTTGCCTCCGGGACAGGGATACGGAAAAACATTCAGTACTTC
J: TRBJ1-2; V: TRBV13; length: 13; size: NA; D: NA; CDR3: CASSLAAGYGYTF; DNA: TGTGCCAGCAGCTTAGCGGCGGGTTATGGCTACACCTTC
J: TRBJ2-1; V: TRBV19; length: 15; size: NA; D: NA; CDR3: CASSTAGTSPNEQFF; DNA: TGTGCCAGTAGCACCGCAGGGACATCCCCCAATGAGCAGTTCTTC
J: TRBJ1-1; V: TRBV19; length: 15; size: NA; D: NA; CDR3: CASKREGGAPTEAFF; DNA: TGTGCCAGTAAGAGGGAAGGGGGGGCGCCAACTGAAGCTTTCTTT
J: TRBJ1-3; V: TRBV9; length: 17; size: NA; D: NA; CDR3: CASSVRDLPTSGNTIYF; DNA: TGTGCCAGCAGCGTAAGGGACTTACCAACCTCTGGAAACACCATATATTTT
J: TRBJ1-3; V: TRBV9; length: 15; size: NA; D: NA; CDR3: CASSVGAGQGNTIYF; DNA: TGTGCCAGCAGCGTAGGAGCAGGGCAAGGAAACACCATATATTTT